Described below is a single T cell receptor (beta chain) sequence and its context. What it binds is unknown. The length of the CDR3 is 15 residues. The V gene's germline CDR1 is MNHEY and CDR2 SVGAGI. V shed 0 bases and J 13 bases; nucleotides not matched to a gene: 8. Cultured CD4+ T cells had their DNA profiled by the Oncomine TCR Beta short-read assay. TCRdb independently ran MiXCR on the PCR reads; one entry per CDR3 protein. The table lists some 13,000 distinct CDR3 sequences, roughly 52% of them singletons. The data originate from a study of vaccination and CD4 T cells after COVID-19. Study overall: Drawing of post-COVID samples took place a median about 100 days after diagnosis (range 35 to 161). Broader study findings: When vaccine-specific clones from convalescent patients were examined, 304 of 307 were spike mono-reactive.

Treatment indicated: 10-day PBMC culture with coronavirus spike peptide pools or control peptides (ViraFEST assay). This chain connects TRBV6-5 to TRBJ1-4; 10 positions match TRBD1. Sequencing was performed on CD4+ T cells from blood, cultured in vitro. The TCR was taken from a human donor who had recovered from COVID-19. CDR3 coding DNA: TGTGCCAGCAGTTACTCGACAGGGACAGGGGTCCCACTGTTTTTT. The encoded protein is CASSYSTGTGVPLFF.